The T cell receptor beta chain under discussion was sequenced for a study of cytotoxic CD8 clonotypes in ibrutinib-treated CLL. Turning to the study itself: The patients comprised 10 to 12 relapsed/refractory and around 14 treatment-naive cases, some 17 IGHV unmutated. Results showed roughly 25 partial and 2 complete responses; following median around 68 months, about 15 remained remitted, approximately 12 advanced. Samples yielded averages of 250,000 or so productive templates and almost 95,000 productive rearrangements.

This clone showed up just a few times. TCR beta libraries used roughly 1.8 micrograms of DNA from cryopreserved PBMCs. V shed 6 bases, J shed 1 base, and the junction held 4 bases outside the gene matches. Germline V CDR1 and CDR2: KGHSH, LQKENI. This CDR3 is 14 amino acids long. TCRdb's table, derived via immunoSEQ multiplex PCR, lists solely in-frame clones and lacks some. The sample carries about 50,000 clones, about 72% recorded once. The sequenced sample was PBMCs, obtained after 12 months of ibrutinib treatment. The genes are TRBV18 and TRBJ2-3; TRBD1 aligns across 7 bases. The receptor was isolated from a human donor with chronic lymphocytic leukemia. CDR3: CASSLGQGTDTQYF. Written as DNA, the CDR3 is TGTGCCAGCTCGCTAGGACAGGGCACAGATACGCAGTATTTT.